Given below is one T cell receptor (beta chain) in context. After removal of 5 bases from V and 3 bases from J, the junction contained 8 bases not matched to a gene. Germline assignment: CDR1 SGHRS and CDR2 YFSETQ. This CDR3 is 14 amino acids long. The repertoire was sequenced with immunoSEQ multiplex PCR; TCRdb's copy has only in-frame clones and lacks some. This table holds around 76,000 clones, roughly 90% found once. The data derive from a study of technical replicates of blood from several donors. The sample comprised T cells isolated from PBMCs. The chain links TRBV5-1 to TRBJ2-7, with TRBD1 matching over 7 bases. This receptor was taken from a human donor in good health. Here the CDR3 DNA reads TGCGCCAGCAGTAACGACAGGGAAATCTACGAGCAGTACTTC. This codes for CASSNDREIYEQYF. Looking up the rest from reference TRBV5-1 and TRBJ2-7 gives the full variable domain: KAGVTQTPRYLIKTRGQQVTLSCSPISGHRSVSWYQQTPGQGLQFLFEYFSETQRNKGNFPGRFSGRQFSNSRSEMNVSTLELGDSALYLCASSNDREIYEQYFGPGTRLTVT.